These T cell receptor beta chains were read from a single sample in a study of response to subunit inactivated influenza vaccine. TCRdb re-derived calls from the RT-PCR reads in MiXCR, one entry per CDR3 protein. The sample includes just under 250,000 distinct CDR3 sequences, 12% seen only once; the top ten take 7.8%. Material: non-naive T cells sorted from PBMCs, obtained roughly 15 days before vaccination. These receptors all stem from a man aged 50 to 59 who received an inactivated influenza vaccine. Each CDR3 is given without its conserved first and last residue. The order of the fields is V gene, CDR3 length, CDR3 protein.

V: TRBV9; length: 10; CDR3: ASTLSGNEQF
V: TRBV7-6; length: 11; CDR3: ASSPHEGQPQH
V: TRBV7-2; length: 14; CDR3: ASSFGTSGSFNEQF
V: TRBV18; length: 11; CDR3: ASSPGWNTEAF
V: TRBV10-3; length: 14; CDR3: AISDSLAGSRDTQY
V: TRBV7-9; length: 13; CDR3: ASSSSGTTYYEQY
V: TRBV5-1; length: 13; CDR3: ASSLSGGPRNEQF
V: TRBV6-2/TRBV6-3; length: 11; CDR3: ASSSGGTGELF
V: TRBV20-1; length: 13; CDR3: SAFWAGGRNNEQF
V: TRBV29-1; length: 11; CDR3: SVGGFSYNEQF
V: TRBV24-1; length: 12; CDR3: ATSDPFQGETQY
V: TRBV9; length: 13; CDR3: ASSVDSNSNQPQH
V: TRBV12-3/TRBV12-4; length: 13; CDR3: ASRPETGANEKLF
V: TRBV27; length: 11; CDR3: ASRLTGTGELF
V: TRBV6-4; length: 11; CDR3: ASSRDRGGEQF
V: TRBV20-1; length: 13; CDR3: SASRTSGPYNEQF
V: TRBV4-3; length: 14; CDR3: ASSQEGGTGIDIQY
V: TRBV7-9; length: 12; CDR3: ASSENSGRDEQY
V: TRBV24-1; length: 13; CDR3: ATSETGTGGNEQY
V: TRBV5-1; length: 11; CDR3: ASSATGTYEQY
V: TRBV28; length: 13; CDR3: ASRRGGQGTNEQF
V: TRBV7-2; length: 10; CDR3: ASSLDQSRQY
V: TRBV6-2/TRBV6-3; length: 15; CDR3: ASSYGGTAAGTMKAF
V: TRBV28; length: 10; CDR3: ASRLRIGELF
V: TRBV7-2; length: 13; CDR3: ASSPTSGRSNEQF
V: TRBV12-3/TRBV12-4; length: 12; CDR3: ASSLTGQAGELF
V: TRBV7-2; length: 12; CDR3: ASSLGGAGSIQY
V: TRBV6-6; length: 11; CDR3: ASTGSLGNIQY
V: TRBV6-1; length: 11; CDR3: ASYRQGGTEAF
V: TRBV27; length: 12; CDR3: ASRTGTGSLEQY
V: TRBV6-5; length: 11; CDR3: ASSSGAPYEQY
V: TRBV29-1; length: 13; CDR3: SVEDRGGGTDTQY
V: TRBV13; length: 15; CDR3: TSSSTWTGVSNQPQH
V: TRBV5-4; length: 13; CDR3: ASSLTSGYPDTQY
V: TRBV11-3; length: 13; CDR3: ASSLDSGAGDTQY
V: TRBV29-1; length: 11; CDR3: SVEQGASYEQY
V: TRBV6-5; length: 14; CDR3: ASSYSKTPRGTEAF
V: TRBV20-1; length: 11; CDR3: SASDLRTETQY
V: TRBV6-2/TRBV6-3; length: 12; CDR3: ASSYRSGDTEAF
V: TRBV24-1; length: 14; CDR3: ATSDSISGSTDTQY
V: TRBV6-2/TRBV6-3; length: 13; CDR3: ASSRYGQGSQPQH
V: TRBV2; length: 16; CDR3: ASTAVAGPAGLSYEQY
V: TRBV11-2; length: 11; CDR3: ASSLTGRNEQF
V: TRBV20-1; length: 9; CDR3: SASRGYGYT
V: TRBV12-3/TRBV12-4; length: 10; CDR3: ASSLGLVEQF
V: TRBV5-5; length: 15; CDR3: ASSLYSLRLADNEQF
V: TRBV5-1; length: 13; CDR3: ASSDTGTAFYGYT
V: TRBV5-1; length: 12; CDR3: ASSPGQVLDTQY
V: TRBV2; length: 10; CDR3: ASRLTGNGYT
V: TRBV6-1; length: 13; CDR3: ASSRRLAGAHEQY
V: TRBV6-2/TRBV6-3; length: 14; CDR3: ASSYSYEEGLDEQY
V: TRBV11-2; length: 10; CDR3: ASSGGGDTQY
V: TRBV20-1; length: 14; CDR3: SARDPGTRGFSAQY